This T cell receptor (beta chain) was obtained from a study of PD-L1 blockade in urothelial cancer. Study in general: Male sex and bladder-origin urothelial cancer were recorded for about 85% of the roughly 30 patients.

Time point given: pretreatment peripheral blood. The number of samples from each patient was between 1 and 8, taken pretreatment and on-treatment. This CDR3 region has 14 residues. The V and J ends lost 5 bases and 8 bases respectively, with 15 bases between them. The germline V gene has CDR1 SGHTA and CDR2 FQGNSA. With respect to this clone: Its antigen is unidentified.

Produced via immunoSEQ multiplex PCR; TCRdb's table is partial and in-frame only. This table has 130,000 or so clones, approximately 84% appearing once. Study results and limitations: At the 3-week point, tumor-associated blood clones expanded more in durable-benefit patients.

Sequencing used PBMCs, obtained around atezolizumab (anti-PD-L1) treatment. This TCR was recovered from a man aged 45-65 years with urothelial cancer. The chain employs TRBV7-2 and TRBJ1-4, with no clear D. The CDR3, as DNA: TGTGCCAGCAGCCGTGGGAGAGTGGGCGAAAAACTGTTTTTT. Its protein product is CASSRGRVGEKLFF.